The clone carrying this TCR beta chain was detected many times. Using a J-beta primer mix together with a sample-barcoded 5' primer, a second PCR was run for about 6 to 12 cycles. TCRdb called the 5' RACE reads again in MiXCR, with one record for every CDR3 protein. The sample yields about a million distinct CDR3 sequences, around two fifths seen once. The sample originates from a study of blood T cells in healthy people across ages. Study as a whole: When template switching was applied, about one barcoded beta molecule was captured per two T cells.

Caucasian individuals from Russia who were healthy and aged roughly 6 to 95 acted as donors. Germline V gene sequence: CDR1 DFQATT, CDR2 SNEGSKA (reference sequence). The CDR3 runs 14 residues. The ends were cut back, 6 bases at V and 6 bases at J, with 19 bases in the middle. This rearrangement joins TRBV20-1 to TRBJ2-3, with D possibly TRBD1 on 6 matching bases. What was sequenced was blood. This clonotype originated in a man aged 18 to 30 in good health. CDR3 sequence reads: CSAKRGHPRDTQYF. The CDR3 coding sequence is TGCAGTGCCAAAAGGGGACATCCTCGGGATACGCAGTATTTT.